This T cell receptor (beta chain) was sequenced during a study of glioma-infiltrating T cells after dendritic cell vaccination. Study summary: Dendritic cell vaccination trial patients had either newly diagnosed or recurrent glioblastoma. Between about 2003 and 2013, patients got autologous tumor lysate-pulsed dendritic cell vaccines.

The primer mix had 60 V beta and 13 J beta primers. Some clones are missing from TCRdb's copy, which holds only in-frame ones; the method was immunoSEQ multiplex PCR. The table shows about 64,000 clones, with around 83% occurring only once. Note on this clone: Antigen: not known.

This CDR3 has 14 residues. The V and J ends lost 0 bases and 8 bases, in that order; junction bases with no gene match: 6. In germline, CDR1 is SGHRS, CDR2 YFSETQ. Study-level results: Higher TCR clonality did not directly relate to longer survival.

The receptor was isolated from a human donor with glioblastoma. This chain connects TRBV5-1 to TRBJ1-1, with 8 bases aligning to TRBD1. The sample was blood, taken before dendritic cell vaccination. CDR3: CASSLVTRTGEAFF. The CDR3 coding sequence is TGCGCCAGCAGCTTGGTCACCCGGACAGGGGAAGCTTTCTTT.